This is a list of T cell receptor beta chains from one sample in a study of blood T cell repertoires in COVID-19. Sequenced by immunoSEQ multiplex PCR; TCRdb stores in-frame clones only, minus some. The profile shows about 280,000 clones, roughly 90% of them singletons. Sequencing was done on a sample of peripheral blood. The source of these receptors is a woman aged 50 to 60 who had recovered from COVID-19. Both conserved end residues are part of each CDR3. The order of the fields is CDR3 protein, CDR3 DNA, clone size, J gene, V gene, D gene. A D gene is named only where the DNA matches it firmly. The listing skips clone size in some rows; elsewhere it reads once, few, many or a size class.

CDR3: CASSPNWDRGNYGYTF; DNA: TGTGCCAGCAGCCCGAACTGGGACAGGGGAAACTATGGCTACACCTTC; size: -; J: TRBJ1-2; V: TRBV5-4; D: TRBD1
CDR3: CASSSQRFNEKLFF; DNA: TGTGCCAGCAGCTCTCAGAGGTTTAATGAAAAACTGTTTTTT; size: -; J: TRBJ1-4; V: TRBV7-3; D: -
CDR3: CASSQGPREKLFF; DNA: TGTGCCAGCAGCCAGGGGCCTAGGGAAAAACTGTTTTTT; size: -; J: TRBJ1-4; V: TRBV11-2; D: -
CDR3: CASSLATGKMNTEAFF; DNA: TGCGCCAGCAGCTTAGCGACAGGGAAGATGAACACTGAAGCTTTCTTT; size: -; J: TRBJ1-1; V: TRBV5-1; D: TRBD1
CDR3: CASSLGRAEAFF; DNA: TGTGCCAGCAGCTTGGGGCGGGCTGAAGCTTTCTTT; size: once; J: TRBJ1-1; V: TRBV5-4; D: -
CDR3: CASSLRGGPHEQYF; DNA: TGTGCCAGCAGTTTGCGCGGGGGGCCCCACGAGCAGTACTTC; size: -; J: TRBJ2-7; V: TRBV27; D: TRBD2
CDR3: CASTGTVGYEQYF; DNA: TGTGCCAGCACCGGGACAGTGGGTTACGAGCAGTACTTC; size: -; J: TRBJ2-7; V: TRBV27; D: TRBD1
CDR3: CASSQDRGGPNEQFF; DNA: TGCGCCAGCAGCCAAGATAGGGGGGGGCCGAATGAGCAGTTCTTC; size: -; J: TRBJ2-1; V: TRBV4-3; D: -
CDR3: CATSRGRDSSYPSQPQHF; DNA: TGTGCCACCAGCAGAGGGAGGGATTCTTCTTACCCTTCGCAGCCCCAGCATTTT; size: -; J: TRBJ1-5; V: TRBV15; D: -
CDR3: CSARYQNEQFF; DNA: TGCAGTGCTAGATACCAGAATGAGCAGTTCTTC; size: -; J: TRBJ2-1; V: TRBV20-1; D: -
CDR3: CASSFRDRGSTGELFF; DNA: TGTGCCAGCAGCTTTAGGGACAGGGGTTCCACCGGGGAGCTGTTTTTT; size: -; J: TRBJ2-2; V: TRBV7-8; D: TRBD1
CDR3: CASSKVPTFGAFF; DNA: TGTGCCAGCAGCAAGGTCCCGACATTTGGAGCTTTCTTT; size: -; J: TRBJ1-1; V: TRBV7-9; D: -
CDR3: CASRSGTGKSGYTF; DNA: TGTGCCAGCAGGTCCGGGACAGGGAAGAGTGGCTACACCTTC; size: -; J: TRBJ1-2; V: TRBV2; D: TRBD1
CDR3: CASSLDRGFGYTF; DNA: TGTGCCAGCAGTTTAGACAGGGGATTTGGCTACACCTTC; size: once; J: TRBJ1-2; V: TRBV12-3/TRBV12-4; D: TRBD1
CDR3: CASTKNPSRTGTYNEQFF; DNA: TGTGCCAGCACAAAAAACCCTTCGCGGACAGGAACATACAATGAGCAGTTCTTC; size: -; J: TRBJ2-1; V: TRBV27; D: TRBD1
CDR3: CASSLASRDEQYF; DNA: TGTGCCAGCAGCTTGGCCTCCAGGGACGAGCAGTACTTC; size: -; J: TRBJ2-7; V: TRBV5-4; D: -
CDR3: CASRPGVNQPQHF; DNA: TGTGCCAGCAGACCGGGGGTCAATCAGCCCCAGCATTTT; size: -; J: TRBJ1-5; V: TRBV27; D: -
CDR3: CASSYWAGGLEETQYF; DNA: TGTGCCAGCAGTTACTGGGCAGGGGGGTTAGAAGAGACCCAGTACTTC; size: -; J: TRBJ2-5; V: TRBV6-6; D: -
CDR3: CASSLLLAGNEQYF; DNA: TGTGCCAGCAGCCTTCTCCTAGCGGGAAACGAGCAGTACTTC; size: -; J: TRBJ2-7; V: TRBV7-4; D: TRBD2
CDR3: CASSPLRGRKSSYNEQFF; DNA: TGTGCCAGCTCACCACTCCGCGGGCGAAAAAGCTCCTACAATGAGCAGTTCTTC; size: -; J: TRBJ2-1; V: TRBV18; D: -
CDR3: CASSLNWGQMNTEAFF; DNA: TGTGCCAGCAGTTTAAATTGGGGACAGATGAACACTGAAGCTTTCTTT; size: -; J: TRBJ1-1; V: TRBV27; D: TRBD1
CDR3: CAIRQGGTEAFF; DNA: TGTGCCATAAGACAGGGAGGAACTGAAGCTTTCTTT; size: -; J: TRBJ1-1; V: TRBV10-3; D: TRBD1
CDR3: CASSGSGTGELFF; DNA: TGTGCCAGCAGCGGATCAGGGACCGGGGAGCTGTTTTTT; size: -; J: TRBJ2-2; V: TRBV5-6; D: -
CDR3: CASSLGGANYGYTF; DNA: TGTGCCAGCAGTTTGGGGGGGGCTAACTATGGCTACACCTTC; size: -; J: TRBJ1-2; V: TRBV28; D: -
CDR3: CASSLRGSDSYEQYF; DNA: TGTGCCAGTAGTTTACGGGGTAGTGACTCGTACGAGCAGTACTTC; size: -; J: TRBJ2-7; V: TRBV19; D: -
CDR3: CASSFAGRDTQYF; DNA: TGTGCCAGCAGTTTCGCGGGGAGAGATACGCAGTATTTT; size: -; J: TRBJ2-3; V: TRBV28; D: -
CDR3: CASSLAAGPQETQYF; DNA: TGCGCCAGCAGCTTGGCAGCGGGGCCCCAAGAGACCCAGTACTTC; size: -; J: TRBJ2-5; V: TRBV5-1; D: TRBD2
CDR3: CASSGRQYNEQFF; DNA: TGTGCCAGCAGCGGCCGACAGTACAATGAGCAGTTCTTC; size: -; J: TRBJ2-1; V: TRBV9; D: -
CDR3: CASSWRQAKGTEAFF; DNA: TGTGCCAGCAGCTGGCGACAGGCGAAAGGCACTGAAGCTTTCTTT; size: -; J: TRBJ1-1; V: TRBV13; D: -
CDR3: CASSLAGNLADTQYF; DNA: TGTGCCAGCAGCTTAGCAGGGAACTTAGCAGATACGCAGTATTTT; size: -; J: TRBJ2-3; V: TRBV13; D: -
CDR3: CASSIVAGGPYEQYF; DNA: TGTGCCAGTAGTATCGTCGCAGGGGGGCCCTACGAGCAGTACTTC; size: -; J: TRBJ2-7; V: TRBV19; D: -
CDR3: CASSTLRGTEGAEAFF; DNA: TGTGCCAGCAGCACCCTCAGGGGAACAGAGGGTGCTGAAGCTTTCTTT; size: -; J: TRBJ1-1; V: TRBV3-1/TRBV3-2; D: -
CDR3: CASSTRYPGQGGTEAFF; DNA: TGTGCCAGCAGCACACGCTACCCCGGACAGGGTGGCACTGAAGCTTTCTTT; size: once; J: TRBJ1-1; V: TRBV7-2; D: TRBD1
CDR3: CASSFRDEQYF; DNA: TGTGCCAGCAGCTTCAGGGACGAGCAGTACTTC; size: few; J: TRBJ2-7; V: TRBV5-4; D: -
CDR3: CASTQSGATGELFF; DNA: TGTGCCAGCACCCAAAGCGGGGCCACCGGGGAGCTGTTTTTT; size: -; J: TRBJ2-2; V: TRBV6-5; D: TRBD2
CDR3: CATSRSVGRNQPQHF; DNA: TGTGCCACCAGCAGGTCGGTGGGGAGAAATCAGCCCCAGCATTTT; size: -; J: TRBJ1-5; V: TRBV15; D: -
CDR3: CASSALAGSSTDTQYF; DNA: TGTGCCAGCAGCGCCCTAGCGGGGTCCAGCACAGATACGCAGTATTTT; size: -; J: TRBJ2-3; V: TRBV7-9; D: TRBD2
CDR3: CASSVGGQGGTEAFF; DNA: TGTGCCAGCAGCGTAGGGGGACAGGGGGGCACTGAAGCTTTCTTT; size: -; J: TRBJ1-1; V: TRBV9; D: TRBD1
CDR3: CASSLRGLTGGAFVGNQPQHF; DNA: TGTGCCAGCAGCCTTAGGGGATTGACAGGGGGCGCTTTTGTTGGCAATCAGCCCCAGCATTTT; size: -; J: TRBJ1-5; V: TRBV21-1; D: -
CDR3: CASSLAQETQYF; DNA: TGTGCCAGCAGCTTGGCCCAAGAGACCCAGTACTTC; size: -; J: TRBJ2-5; V: TRBV7-9; D: -
CDR3: CASSGQGRSYNSPLHF; DNA: TGTGCCAGCAGCGGACAGGGGAGATCCTATAATTCACCCCTCCACTTT; size: few; J: TRBJ1-6; V: TRBV9; D: TRBD1
CDR3: CASSFGTYGYTF; DNA: TGTGCCAGCAGTTTCGGTACCTATGGCTACACCTTC; size: -; J: TRBJ1-2; V: TRBV12-3/TRBV12-4; D: -
CDR3: CASSLVSGMNTEAFF; DNA: TGCGCCAGCAGCTTGGTCTCCGGTATGAACACTGAAGCTTTCTTT; size: -; J: TRBJ1-1; V: TRBV5-1; D: -
CDR3: CASSEGLAGATGELFF; DNA: TGCGCCAGCAGCGAAGGACTAGCGGGGGCGACCGGGGAGCTGTTTTTT; size: once; J: TRBJ2-2; V: TRBV5-1; D: TRBD2
CDR3: CASSRDFRNTEAFF; DNA: TGTGCCAGCAGTAGGGACTTCCGGAACACTGAAGCTTTCTTT; size: -; J: TRBJ1-1; V: TRBV6-5; D: -
CDR3: CASSVEPSVGNEQFF; DNA: TGTGCCAGCAGCGTAGAGCCTAGCGTGGGTAATGAGCAGTTCTTC; size: -; J: TRBJ2-1; V: TRBV9; D: -
CDR3: CAISDNSKYEQYF; DNA: TGTGCCATCAGTGACAACAGCAAATACGAGCAGTACTTC; size: -; J: TRBJ2-7; V: TRBV10-3; D: -
CDR3: CASSSGGGLGSNQPQHF; DNA: TGTGCCAGCAGCTCCGGTGGGGGACTAGGTAGCAATCAGCCCCAGCATTTT; size: -; J: TRBJ1-5; V: TRBV7-9; D: -
CDR3: CASRASGFAFF; DNA: TGTGCCAGCAGAGCATCAGGGTTTGCTTTCTTT; size: -; J: TRBJ1-1; V: TRBV2; D: -
CDR3: CASSHPSGRVAFF; DNA: TGTGCCAGCAGCCACCCTAGCGGGAGGGTGGCGTTCTTC; size: -; J: TRBJ2-1; V: TRBV6-2/TRBV6-3; D: TRBD2
CDR3: CASSLSNRGQGYTF; DNA: TGTGCCAGCAGTTTATCCAACAGAGGGCAAGGCTACACCTTC; size: -; J: TRBJ1-2; V: TRBV28; D: -
CDR3: CASSFWTNTDTQYF; DNA: TGTGCCAGCAGTTTCTGGACTAACACAGATACGCAGTATTTT; size: -; J: TRBJ2-3; V: TRBV27; D: -
CDR3: CASSQGTGNQPQHF; DNA: TGTGCCAGCAGCCAGGGGACGGGGAATCAGCCCCAGCATTTT; size: once; J: TRBJ1-5; V: TRBV13; D: -
CDR3: CASPPGLAAANTGELFF; DNA: TGTGCCAGCCCCCCGGGGCTAGCGGCAGCGAACACCGGGGAGCTGTTTTTT; size: -; J: TRBJ2-2; V: TRBV7-9; D: TRBD2
CDR3: CASSLRDRETGNTIYF; DNA: TGTGCCAGCAGCCTCCGGGACAGGGAAACTGGAAACACCATATATTTT; size: -; J: TRBJ1-3; V: TRBV5-5; D: TRBD1
CDR3: CASSLGGTSGSTDTQYF; DNA: TGTGCCAGCAGCTTAGGGGGGACTAGCGGGAGCACAGATACGCAGTATTTT; size: -; J: TRBJ2-3; V: TRBV7-2; D: TRBD2
CDR3: CAWSLQGVGRPNEKLFF; DNA: TGTGCCTGGAGTCTCCAGGGGGTAGGGCGGCCTAATGAAAAACTGTTTTTT; size: -; J: TRBJ1-4; V: TRBV30; D: TRBD1
CDR3: CASGFVIGGRVPEAFF; DNA: TGTGCCAGCGGCTTTGTTATAGGGGGTAGGGTCCCTGAAGCTTTCTTT; size: -; J: TRBJ1-1; V: TRBV9; D: -